This T cell receptor (beta chain) originates from a study of sequential checkpoint blockade in melanoma. The overall study: Patients were randomized 1:1 to nivolumab-then-ipilimumab or ipilimumab-then-nivolumab first-line.

Specified treatment: randomized to nivolumab then ipilimumab (arm A) or the reverse (arm B). Profiling relied on immunoSEQ multiplex PCR, and the TCRdb table lists in-frame clones only, not all of them. The sample gives a few thousand clones, more than 30% of which show up once; 10% to 13% is in the top ten. This CDR3 has 16 residues. This specimen consisted of tumor tissue (inferred from file names), obtained from a patient given nivolumab and ipilimumab in sequence. This sequence was found in a human donor with melanoma. The J gene is TRBJ2-7, the V gene TRBV7-5; the table gives TRBD1 as D, unverified against the DNA. TRBV7-5 is a pseudogene locus. CDR3 DNA: TGTGCCAGCAGCTCGCCGGCGGCAGGGGGGTTGCACGAGCAGTACTTC. This encodes CASSSPAAGGLHEQYF.